This T cell receptor (beta chain) is drawn from a study of blood T cell repertoires in COVID-19. Turning to the study itself: The analysed material was cDNA or gDNA that came from T cells, B-cell-depleted T cells, or PBMCs.

Under the authors' procedure: Scientists estimated how many nucleated cells there were by amplifying reference gene primers. This table comes from immunoSEQ multiplex PCR, and its TCRdb copy is limited to in-frame clones, with some not included. The DNA was the basis for D and trimming; V, J and clone size are from that table. The sample contains around 300,000 clones, around 90% of which appear only once. Germline lookup yields CDR1 MDHEN and CDR2 SYDVKM. Trimming took off 11 bases at V and 7 bases at J, with 18 bases between the two ends. The CDR3 sequence is 13 residues long. Sequencing used peripheral blood. The sequence was collected from a man aged 45-60 years with active or convalescent COVID-19. The rearrangement joins TRBV28 to TRBJ1-5; D might be TRBD1 (6 bases). The CDR3 nucleotides read TGTGCCTCTAACGGGGGGCAATGGCAGCCCCAGCATTTT. Protein: CASNGGQWQPQHF. Variable domain in full (rest from reference TRBV28 and TRBJ1-5): DVKVTQSSRYLVKRTGEKVFLECVQDMDHENMFWYRQDPGLGLRLIYFSYDVKMKEKGDIPEGYSVSREKKERFSLILESASTNQTSMYLCASNGGQWQPQHFGDGTRLSIL.